This T cell receptor (beta chain) originates from a study of T cell responses to AZD1222 COVID-19 vaccine. Findings of the study overall: Spike-wide vaccine-associated CD4 TCRs dominated at 160-218 and 743-854. Once two AZD1222 doses were given, Spike-specific TCR breadth and depth went up.

Deletions cut 3 bases from V and 5 bases from J, with 17 bases between. Germline CDR1 reads SGDLS; CDR2 reads YYNGEE. CDR3 length: 16 residues. The assay was immunoSEQ multiplex PCR, and TCRdb's table has in-frame clones only and misses some. The sample shows nearly 200,000 clones, approximately 93% of them seen only once. Regarding this clone: Its matching antigen is unknown.

The sequenced sample was peripheral blood, obtained 28 days after the second AZD1222 dose. This chain connects TRBV9 to TRBJ1-4; possible D gene TRBD1, 6 bases. The sequence came from an adult who received the AZD1222 COVID-19 vaccine. CDR3 nucleotides: TGTGCCAGCAGCGCCAGGCCGGACAGCTTAAATGAAAAACTGTTTTTT. Translated: CASSARPDSLNEKLFF.